This T cell receptor (beta chain) was profiled in a study of shared clonotypes between healthy human individuals. The J segment lost 12 bases and the V segment lost 1 base, leaving 4 bases of the junction unmatched. The CDR3 is made up of 12 amino acids. Germline CDR1 and CDR2: MGHRA and YSYEKL. Clones were sequenced by immunoSEQ multiplex PCR, and TCRdb holds only the in-frame ones, with some missing. The data hold millions of clones, with about 95% observed a single time. Cells designated naive CD8 were CD45RO-negative and were positively selected for CCR7, with terminally differentiated effector memory CD45RA+ cells excluded.

The source material was naive CD8+ T cells sorted from blood. This sequence joins TRBV4-1 and TRBJ1-2; 8 bases are shared with TRBD1. This clonotype originated in a young man in good health. The CDR3 protein is CASSQGTGIDTF. In DNA, the CDR3 is TGCGCCAGCAGCCAAGGGACAGGGATCGACACCTTC.